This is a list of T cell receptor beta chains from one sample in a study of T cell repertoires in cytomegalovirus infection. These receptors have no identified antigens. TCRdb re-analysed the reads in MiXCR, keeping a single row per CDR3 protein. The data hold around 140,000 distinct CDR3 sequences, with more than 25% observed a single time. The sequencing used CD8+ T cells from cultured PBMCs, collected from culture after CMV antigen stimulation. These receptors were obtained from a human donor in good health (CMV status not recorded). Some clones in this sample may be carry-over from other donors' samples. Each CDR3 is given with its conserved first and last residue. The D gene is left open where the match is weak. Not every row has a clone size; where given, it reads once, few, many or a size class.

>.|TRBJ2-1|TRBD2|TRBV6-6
CATRGLADYNEQFF
TGTGCCACCAGGGGACTAGCGGACTACAATGAGCAGTTCTTC
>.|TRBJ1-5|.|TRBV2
CASSEALGVGNQPQHF
TGTGCCAGCAGTGAAGCGCTGGGTGTCGGCAATCAGCCCCAGCATTTT
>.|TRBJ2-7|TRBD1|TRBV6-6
CASSHPDRRTYEQYF
TGTGCCAGCAGCCATCCGGACAGGAGGACCTACGAGCAGTACTTC
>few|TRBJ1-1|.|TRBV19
CASTGFLNTEAFF
TGTGCCAGTACGGGGTTCTTGAACACTGAAGCTTTCTTT
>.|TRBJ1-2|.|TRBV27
CASSLSMRDGYTF
TGTGCCAGCAGTTTATCGATGCGTGATGGCTACACCTTC
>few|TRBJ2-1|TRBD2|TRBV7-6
CASSFGLAGEQFF
TGTGCCAGCAGCTTCGGACTAGCGGGGGAGCAGTTCTTC
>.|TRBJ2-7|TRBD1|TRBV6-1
CASSEMGQGPREQYF
TGTGCCAGCAGTGAAATGGGACAGGGCCCTAGGGAGCAGTACTTC
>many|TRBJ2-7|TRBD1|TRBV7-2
CASSSNPGTGVLDEQYF
TGTGCCAGCAGTTCAAATCCCGGGACAGGGGTACTGGACGAGCAGTACTTC
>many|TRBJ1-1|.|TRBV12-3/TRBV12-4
CASRLSWDGEAFF
TGTGCCAGCAGGCTAAGCTGGGACGGTGAAGCTTTCTTT
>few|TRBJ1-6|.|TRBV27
CASSGEGNSPLHF
TGTGCCAGCAGCGGGGAAGGCAATTCACCCCTCCACTTT
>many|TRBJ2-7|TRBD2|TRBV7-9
CASSSLGGGGYYEQYF
TGTGCCAGCAGCTCTCTCGGCGGGGGAGGTTACTACGAGCAGTACTTC
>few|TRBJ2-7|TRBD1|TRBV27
CASSPRTGGFEQYF
TGTGCCAGCAGTCCGAGGACAGGGGGCTTCGAGCAGTACTTC
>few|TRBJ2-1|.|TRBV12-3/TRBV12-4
CASSLATDGDEQFF
TGTGCCAGCAGTTTAGCGACCGATGGCGATGAGCAGTTCTTC
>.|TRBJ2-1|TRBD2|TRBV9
CASSSPARDYGNEQFF
TGTGCCAGCAGCTCCCCCGCTAGGGACTATGGGAATGAGCAGTTCTTC
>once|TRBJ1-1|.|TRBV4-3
CASSHFGGLDTEAFF
TGCGCCAGCAGCCACTTCGGAGGGCTCGACACTGAAGCTTTCTTT
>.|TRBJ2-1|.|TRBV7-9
CASSYGGGEQFF
TGTGCCAGCAGCTATGGGGGAGGTGAGCAGTTCTTC
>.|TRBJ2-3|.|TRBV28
CASSRTSSPDTQYF
TGTGCCAGCAGCCGCACTAGTTCACCAGATACGCAGTATTTT
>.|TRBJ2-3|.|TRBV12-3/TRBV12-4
CASSLGPPRTDTQYF
TGTGCCAGCAGTTTAGGCCCTCCTCGCACAGATACGCAGTATTTT
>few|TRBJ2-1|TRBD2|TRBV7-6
CASSPQPSGGLYNEQFF
TGTGCCAGCAGCCCACAGCCTAGCGGGGGCCTTTACAATGAGCAGTTCTTC
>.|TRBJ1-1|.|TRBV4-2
CASSQDRDFMNTEAFF
TGTGCCAGCAGCCAAGACCGTGACTTCATGAACACTGAAGCTTTCTTT
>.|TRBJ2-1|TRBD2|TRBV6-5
CASSYTSGGYNEQFF
TGTGCCAGCAGTTACACTAGCGGGGGATACAATGAGCAGTTCTTC
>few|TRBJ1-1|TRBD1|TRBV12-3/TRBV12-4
CASSPWGQGNTEAFF
TGTGCCAGCAGTCCCTGGGGACAGGGGAACACTGAAGCTTTCTTT
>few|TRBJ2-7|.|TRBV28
CASSLPGAEQYF
TGTGCCAGCAGTCTACCGGGGGCCGAGCAGTACTTC
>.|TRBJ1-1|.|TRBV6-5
CASSYASGQETEAFF
TGTGCCAGCAGCTATGCTTCGGGACAAGAGACTGAAGCTTTCTTT
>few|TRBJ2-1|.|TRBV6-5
CASSYGNEQFF
TGTGCCAGCAGTTACGGGAATGAGCAGTTCTTC
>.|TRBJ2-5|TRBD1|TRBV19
CASSPPPGQAKETQYF
TGTGCCAGTAGTCCACCTCCGGGACAGGCAAAAGAGACCCAGTACTTC
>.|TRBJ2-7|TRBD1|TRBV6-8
CASSYFGTGVREQYF
TGTGCCAGCAGTTATTTCGGGACAGGGGTTCGCGAGCAGTACTTC
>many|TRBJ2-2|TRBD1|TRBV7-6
CASSSPRDRGNTGELFF
TGTGCCAGCAGCTCGCCAAGAGACAGGGGGAACACCGGGGAGCTGTTTTTT
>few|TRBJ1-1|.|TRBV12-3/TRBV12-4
CASSFVQDTEAFF
TGTGCCAGCAGTTTTGTACAGGACACTGAAGCTTTCTTT
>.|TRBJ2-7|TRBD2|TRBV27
CASSRGSSYEQYF
TGTGCCAGCAGTCGCGGGAGCTCCTACGAGCAGTACTTC
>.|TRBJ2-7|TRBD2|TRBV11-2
CASNPYPTSGSYEQYF
TGTGCCAGCAACCCCTACCCAACTAGCGGCTCCTACGAGCAGTACTTC
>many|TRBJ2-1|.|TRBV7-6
CASSLGAGGLDEQFF
TGTGCCAGCAGCTTAGGGGCTGGGGGCTTGGATGAGCAGTTCTTC
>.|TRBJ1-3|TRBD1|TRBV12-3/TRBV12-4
CASSLTDRAGNTIYF
TGTGCCAGCAGTTTAACCGACAGGGCTGGAAACACTATATATTTT
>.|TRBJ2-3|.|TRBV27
CASGLGDTQYF
TGTGCCAGCGGGCTCGGAGATACGCAGTATTTT
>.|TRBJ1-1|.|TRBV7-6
CASSLEPGGTEAFF
TGTGCCAGCAGCTTAGAGCCGGGTGGGACTGAAGCTTTCTTT
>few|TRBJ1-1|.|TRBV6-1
CASSASRGNTEAFF
TGTGCCAGCAGTGCTTCCCGGGGGAACACTGAAGCTTTCTTT
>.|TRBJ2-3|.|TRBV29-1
CSVGAERTDTQYF
TGCAGCGTTGGCGCGGAACGCACAGATACGCAGTATTTT
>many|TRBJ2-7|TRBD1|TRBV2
CASSWTGGYEQYF
TGTGCCAGCAGTTGGACAGGGGGCTACGAGCAGTACTTC
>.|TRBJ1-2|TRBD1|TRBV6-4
CASSPSPTGGHGYTF
TGTGCCAGCAGTCCCTCCCCGACAGGGGGCCATGGCTACACCTTC
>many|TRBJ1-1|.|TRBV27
CASSLSGREQELPTEAFF
TGTGCCAGCAGTTTATCGGGCAGGGAGCAAGAACTGCCCACTGAAGCTTTCTTT
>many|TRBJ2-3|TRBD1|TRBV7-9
CASSGQGASTDTQYF
TGTGCCAGCAGTGGACAGGGGGCGAGCACAGATACGCAGTATTTT
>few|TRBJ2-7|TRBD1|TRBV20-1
CSARGGTGSEQYF
TGCAGTGCTAGAGGAGGGACAGGGTCCGAGCAGTACTTC
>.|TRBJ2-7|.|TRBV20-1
CSARGEGIYEQYF
TGCAGTGCGAGGGGTGAGGGAATTTACGAGCAGTACTTC
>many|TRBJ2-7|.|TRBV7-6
CASSPGGGSYEQYF
TGTGCCAGCAGCCCCGGCGGGGGCAGCTACGAGCAGTACTTC
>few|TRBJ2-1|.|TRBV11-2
CASSLVAGLYNEQFF
TGTGCCAGCAGCTTAGTTGCCGGGCTCTACAATGAGCAGTTCTTC
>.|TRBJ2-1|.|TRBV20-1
CSAAERGRDYNEQFF
TGCAGTGCGGCAGAAAGGGGTCGGGACTACAATGAGCAGTTCTTC
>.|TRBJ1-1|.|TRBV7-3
CASSSGGYGTEAFF
TGTGCCAGCAGCTCCGGGGGGTATGGCACTGAAGCTTTCTTT
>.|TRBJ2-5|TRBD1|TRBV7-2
CASSFWVTGGILETQYF
TGTGCCAGCAGCTTTTGGGTGACAGGGGGCATTTTGGAGACCCAGTACTTC
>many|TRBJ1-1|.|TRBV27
CASSVSRGTEAFF
TGTGCCAGCAGTGTATCCCGCGGCACTGAAGCTTTCTTT
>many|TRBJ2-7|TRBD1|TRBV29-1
CSVEERGDRGGDEQYF
TGCAGCGTTGAAGAGAGGGGGGACAGGGGAGGCGACGAGCAGTACTTC
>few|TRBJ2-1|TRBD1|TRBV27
CASRGDSTNNEQFF
TGTGCCAGCAGGGGGGACAGTACAAACAATGAGCAGTTCTTC
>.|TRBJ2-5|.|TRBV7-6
CASSLEVGETQYF
TGTGCCAGCAGCTTAGAAGTCGGGGAGACCCAGTACTTC
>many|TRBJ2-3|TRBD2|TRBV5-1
CASSLESGGDTDTQYF
TGCGCCAGCAGCTTGGAAAGCGGGGGGGACACAGATACGCAGTATTTT
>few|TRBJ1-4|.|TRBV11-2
CASRPDRWDEKLFF
TGTGCCAGCAGACCCGACAGGTGGGATGAAAAACTGTTTTTT
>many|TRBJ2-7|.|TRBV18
CASSPPSASSYEQYF
TGTGCCAGCTCACCACCGTCCGCCAGCTCCTACGAGCAGTACTTC
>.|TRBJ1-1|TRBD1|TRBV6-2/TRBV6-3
CASSYYDRGTEAFF
TGTGCCAGCAGTTATTATGACAGGGGCACTGAAGCTTTCTTT
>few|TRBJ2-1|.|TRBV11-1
CASDSGYNEQFF
TGTGCCAGTGACAGCGGATACAATGAGCAGTTCTTC
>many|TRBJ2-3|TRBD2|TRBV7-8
CASSLRLAGLTDTQYF
TGTGCCAGCAGCCTAAGACTAGCGGGGCTCACAGATACGCAGTATTTT
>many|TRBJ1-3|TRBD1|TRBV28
CASSPGGDGNTIYF
TGTGCCAGCAGTCCAGGGGGCGACGGAAACACCATATATTTT
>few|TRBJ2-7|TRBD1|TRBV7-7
CASSPGDSSYEQYF
TGTGCCAGCAGCCCCGGGGACAGCTCCTACGAGCAGTACTTC